The source of this T cell receptor beta chain is a study of graft-versus-host responses after intestinal transplantation. Measured with immunoSEQ multiplex PCR; TCRdb has only the in-frame clones, and not every one. The table shows fewer than 120,000 clones, with around 93% occurring only once. On this clone: Its antigen is unidentified.

Whole-study results and caveats: Circulating GvH clones peaking coincided with falling HvG clones soon after transplant.

Sequencing was performed on unstimulated CD8+ T cells sorted from spleen or lymph node cells, taken before intestinal transplant. The receptor was isolated from a human donor who received an intestinal transplant.

The CDR3 DNA reads as TGTGCCAGCAATAGGGACAGGGGATTTATGAATGAGCAGTTCTTC. This codes for CASNRDRGFMNEQFF. The gene calls are TRBV27 and TRBJ2-1; TRBD1 matches at 10 bases. Unmatched junction bases numbered 10, after V lost 7 bases and J lost 7 bases. The CDR3 contains 15 residues. CDR1 MNHEY and CDR2 SMNVEV come from the germline V gene (reference sequence).